The 7 T cell receptor beta chains given below trace back to one sample, sequenced in a study of beta chain features in type 1 diabetes. cDNA synthesis used the whole RNA isolate, giving expressed TCRB sequences. TCRdb's table, derived via immunoSEQ multiplex PCR, lists solely in-frame clones and lacks some. The table records about 130,000 clones, about a tenth of them present only once. Sequencing was performed on central memory CD4+ T cells from blood. All receptors derive from a man between 18 and 29 years old in good health.

This clone was counted only a few times. CDR3: CASSFSTGFQETQYF. As DNA, the CDR3 is TGTGCCAGCAGCTTTTCAACAGGGTTCCAAGAGACCCAGTACTTC. This chain uses TRBV5-4 with TRBJ2-5; a possible D gene is TRBD1 (6 bases). V was clipped by 2 bases and J by 1 base, with 12 bases between them. Germline loops: CDR1 SGHNT, CDR2 YYREEE (reference sequence). The CDR3 is 15 residues long.

The chain links TRBV27 to TRBJ2-3, with a weak D call TRBD1 (5 bases). Germline loops: CDR1 MNHEY, CDR2 SMNVEV (reference sequence). Trimming removed 5 bases from V and 1 base from J, with 13 bases in between. This CDR3 comprises 15 residues. CDR3 region: CASSKYQGGTDTQYF. The CDR3 DNA reads as TGTGCCAGCAGTAAATATCAAGGGGGCACAGATACGCAGTATTTT.

The chain recombines TRBV11-1 with TRBJ2-4; D gene uncertain. Germline V gene sequence: CDR1 SGHAT, CDR2 FQDESV (reference sequence). V gave up 1 base and J gave up 0 bases, with 10 bases separating them. This CDR3 has 16 residues. The CDR3 reads CASSLGSRLAKNIQYF. CDR3 coding DNA: TGTGCCAGCAGCTTAGGATCACGGTTAGCCAAAAACATTCAGTACTTC.

This rearrangement joins TRBV11-2 to TRBJ2-7; D is undetermined. Trimming shortened V by 3 bases and J by 5 bases, and 8 bases separated the two germline ends. Looked up from germline, CDR1 is SGHAT and CDR2 is FQNNGV. The CDR3 is 12 amino acids. The chain's CDR3 is CASSFSRNEQYF. CDR3 DNA sequence: TGTGCCAGCAGCTTCTCTAGGAACGAGCAGTACTTC. The variable domain in full, with the rest retrieved from reference TRBV11-2 and TRBJ2-7, is EAGVAQSPRYKIIEKRQSVAFWCNPISGHATLYWYQQILGQGPKLLIQFQNNGVVDDSQLPKDRFSAERLKGVDSTLKIQPAKLEDSAVYLCASSFSRNEQYFGPGTRLTVT.

This clone occurred a few times. This sample includes further DNA sequences coding for the same CDR3. This chain joins TRBV9 and TRBJ2-7; a possible D gene is TRBD1 (6 bases). This CDR3 is built from 14 residues. Germline V CDR1 and CDR2: SGDLS, YYNGEE. V lost 0 bases and J lost 1, with 8 bases in between. The CDR3 sequence: CASSVEQGSYEQYF. The CDR3 DNA reads TGTGCCAGCAGCGTAGAGCAGGGGTCCTACGAGCAGTACTTC.

In this sample, this clone turned up a few times. V and J are TRBV5-1 and TRBJ2-3, with D possibly being TRBD2 (6 bases). V shed 3 bases and J shed 3 bases, with 11 bases lying between them. The CDR3 covers 14 residues. Germline values: CDR1 SGHRS, CDR2 YFSETQ. The CDR3 DNA reads TGCGCCAGCAGCTCCGTTGGGGGGACAGATACGCAGTATTTT. Its translation is CASSSVGGTDTQYF.

A few counts support this clone. The chain carries TRBV7-2 and TRBJ1-1, with TRBD1 as a possible D gene (6 bases). Trimming pared 1 base from V and 1 base from J, leaving 10 bases between. CDR3 length: 15 amino acids. The germline CDR1 and CDR2 sequences are SGHTA and FQGNSA. CDR3 in DNA: TGTGCCAGCAGCTTAGGGGTGACAGGGAACACTGAAGCTTTCTTT. Encoded protein: CASSLGVTGNTEAFF.